Included here is one TCR beta chain sequence, with context. With a constant-region primer, TCR beta cDNA was made from roughly 500 ng of total RNA. Investigators got TCR beta libraries out of three nested multiplex PCR rounds, done with slightly modified ARM-PCR. Researchers ran the first two PCR rounds for approximately 10 cycles each with TRBV1-TRBV30 forward primers and a C-beta reverse primer. TCRdb itself ran the multiplex PCR reads through MiXCR, one entry per CDR3 protein. The sample consists of 330,000 or so distinct CDR3 sequences, less than 65% of them appearing once. This specimen comes from a study of tumor-infiltrating lymphocytes in primary liver carcinoma. Study overall: The study obtained roughly 3.65 to 7.13 million productive TCRbeta reads per sample, similar across tissue types.

The CDR3 covers 17 residues. CDR1 is SGHNT, CDR2 YYREEE, per germline (reference sequence). The junction had 7 bases not matched to a gene; V was cut back by 0 bases and J by 1 base. Unsorted whole blood yielded the blood RNA, and germline DNA was also extracted. This receptor was identified in a man aged 40-49 years with primary liver carcinoma and hepatitis B virus infection. Sequencing used peripheral blood. The chain carries TRBV5-4 and TRBJ1-3, with TRBD1 identical over 7 bases. CDR3 sequence (DNA): TGTGCCAGCAGCTTGGAGAGTAACAGGGGTTCTGGAAACACCATATATTTT. Its protein is CASSLESNRGSGNTIYF.